The T cell receptor (beta chain) under discussion was sequenced for a study of T cell repertoires in cytomegalovirus infection (dated 2019 in TCRdb). For the study in its entirety: Peptide stimulations targeted recently identified HLA-C-restricted CMV epitopes, whose presentation resists viral immunomodulation, together with well-studied HLA-B-restricted epitopes. The HLA type of each donor mattered for the analysis, because public TCR beta signatures pointed to carriage of CMV infection along with the matching HLA type. Overall results and qualifications from the work: In both this cohort and an independent cohort of more than 350 donors, the cumulative frequency of public TCR beta family members distinguished carriers of CMV infection plus the relevant HLA type. The ex vivo response was dominated by HLA-C-restricted CMV-specific TCR beta clonotypes, which also provided the single most frequent clonotype in two of eight donors.

Sequencing took place on an Illumina HiSeq 1500. TCRdb passed the public sequencing reads through fastp at Q25 and MiXCR, retaining productive beta sequences. Rows are combined by CDR3 protein, so each entry shows the most common genes and DNA. The sample includes about 220,000 distinct CDR3 sequences, with less than 50% observed a single time. The ten most abundant clones make up 59% of the sample. The V end gives up 5 bases and the J end 5 bases, leaving 14 bases in the junction not matched to a gene. Sequences MNHEY (CDR1) and SMNVEV (CDR2) are obtained from the germline V gene (reference sequence). From the cysteine through the phenylalanine, the CDR3 covers 16 amino acids. This entry keeps only the CDR3 DNA: 48 bases, framed from base 1. The sample's treatment or condition, from its label and the paper: in vitro stimulation with specific CMV peptide epitopes to enrich CMV-specific T cells. Note on this clonotype: Its antigen remains unidentified. No per-base quality is available; no much larger clone lies one base away.

The sequencing used CD8+ T cells from cultured PBMCs, collected from culture after CMV antigen stimulation. Recombination connected TRBV27 to TRBJ2-7, with 8 bases matching TRBD1. The receptor comes from a human donor in good health (CMV status not recorded). Some clones in this sample may be carry-over from other donors' samples. The CDR3 reads as follows: CASSGLRGQGVNEQYF. The DNA reads TGTGCCAGCAGTGGTCTAAGAGGACAGGGTGTGAACGAGCAGTACTTC.